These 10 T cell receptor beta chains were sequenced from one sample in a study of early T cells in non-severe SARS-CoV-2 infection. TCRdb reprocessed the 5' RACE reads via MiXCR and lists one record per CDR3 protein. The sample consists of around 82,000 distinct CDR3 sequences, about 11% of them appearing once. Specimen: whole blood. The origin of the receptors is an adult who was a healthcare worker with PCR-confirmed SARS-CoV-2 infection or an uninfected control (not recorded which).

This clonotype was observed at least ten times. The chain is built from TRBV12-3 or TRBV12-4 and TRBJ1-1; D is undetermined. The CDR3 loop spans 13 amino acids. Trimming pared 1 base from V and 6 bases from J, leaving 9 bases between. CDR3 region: CASSLVGLAEAFF. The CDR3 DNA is TGTGCCAGCAGTTTAGTAGGGTTAGCTGAAGCTTTCTTT.

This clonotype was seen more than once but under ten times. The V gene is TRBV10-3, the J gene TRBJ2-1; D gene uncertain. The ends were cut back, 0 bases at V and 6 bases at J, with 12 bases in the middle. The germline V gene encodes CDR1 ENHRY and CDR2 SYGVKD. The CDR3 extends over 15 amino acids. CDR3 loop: CAISESGPRVNEQFF. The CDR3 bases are TGTGCCATCAGTGAGTCTGGACCAAGGGTCAATGAGCAGTTCTTC.

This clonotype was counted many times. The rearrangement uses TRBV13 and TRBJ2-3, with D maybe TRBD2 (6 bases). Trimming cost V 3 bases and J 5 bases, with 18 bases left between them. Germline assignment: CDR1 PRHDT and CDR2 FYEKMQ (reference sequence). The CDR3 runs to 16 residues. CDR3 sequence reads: CASSLDAASAGDTQYF. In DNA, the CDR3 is TGTGCCAGCAGCTTGGATGCGGCTAGCGCCGGAGATACGCAGTATTTT.

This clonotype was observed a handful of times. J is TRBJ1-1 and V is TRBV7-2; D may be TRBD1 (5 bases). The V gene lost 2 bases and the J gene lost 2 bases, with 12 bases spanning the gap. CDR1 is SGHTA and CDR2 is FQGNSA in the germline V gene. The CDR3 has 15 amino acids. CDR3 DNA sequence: TGTGCCAGCAGCTTACAAAGTGGGGACAACACTGAAGCTTTCTTT. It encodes CASSLQSGDNTEAFF.

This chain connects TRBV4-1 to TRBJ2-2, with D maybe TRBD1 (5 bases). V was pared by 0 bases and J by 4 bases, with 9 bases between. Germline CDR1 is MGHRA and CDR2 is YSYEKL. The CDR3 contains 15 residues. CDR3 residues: CASSQEGRATGELFF. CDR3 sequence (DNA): TGCGCCAGCAGCCAAGAGGGCAGGGCCACCGGGGAGCTGTTTTTT.

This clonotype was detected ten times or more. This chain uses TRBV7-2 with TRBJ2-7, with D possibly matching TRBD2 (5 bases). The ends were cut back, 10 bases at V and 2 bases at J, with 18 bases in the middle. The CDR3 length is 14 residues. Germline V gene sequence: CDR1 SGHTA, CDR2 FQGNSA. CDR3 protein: CAIRREGPTYEQYF. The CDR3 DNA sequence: TGTGCCATCAGGCGCGAGGGTCCCACCTACGAGCAGTACTTC.

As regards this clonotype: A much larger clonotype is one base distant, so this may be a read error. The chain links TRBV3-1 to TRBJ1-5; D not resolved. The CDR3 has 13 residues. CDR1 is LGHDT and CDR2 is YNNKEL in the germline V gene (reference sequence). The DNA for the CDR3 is TGTGCCAACAGCCAAGCTGCGGATCAGCCCCAGCATTTT. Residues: CANSQAADQPQHF.

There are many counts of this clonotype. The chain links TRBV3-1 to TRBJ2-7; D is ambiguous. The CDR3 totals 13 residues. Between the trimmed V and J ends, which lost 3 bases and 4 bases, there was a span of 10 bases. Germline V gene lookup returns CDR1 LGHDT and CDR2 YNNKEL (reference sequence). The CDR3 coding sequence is TGTGCCAGCAGCCATCAGTTGGGGTACGAGCAGTACTTC. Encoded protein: CASSHQLGYEQYF.

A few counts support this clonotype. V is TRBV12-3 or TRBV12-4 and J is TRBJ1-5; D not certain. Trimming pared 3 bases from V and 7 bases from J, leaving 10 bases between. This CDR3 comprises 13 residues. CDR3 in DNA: TGTGCCAGCAGTTTTGGAGAGGCGCAGCCCCAGCATTTT. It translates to CASSFGEAQPQHF.

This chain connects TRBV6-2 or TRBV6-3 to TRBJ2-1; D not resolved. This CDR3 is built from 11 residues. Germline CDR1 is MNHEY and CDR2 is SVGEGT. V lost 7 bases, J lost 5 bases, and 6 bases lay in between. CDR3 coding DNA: TGTGCCAGCACTGGGCACAATGAGCAGTTCTTC. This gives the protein CASTGHNEQFF.